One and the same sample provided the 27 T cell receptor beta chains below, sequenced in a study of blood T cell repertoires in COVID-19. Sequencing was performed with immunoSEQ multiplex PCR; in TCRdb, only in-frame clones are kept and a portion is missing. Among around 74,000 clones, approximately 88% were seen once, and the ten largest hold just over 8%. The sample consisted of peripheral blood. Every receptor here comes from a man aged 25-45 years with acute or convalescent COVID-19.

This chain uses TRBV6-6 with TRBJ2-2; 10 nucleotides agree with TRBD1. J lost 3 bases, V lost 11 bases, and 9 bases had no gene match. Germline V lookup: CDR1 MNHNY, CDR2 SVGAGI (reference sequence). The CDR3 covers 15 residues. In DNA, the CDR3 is TGTGCCGGAAGCATGACAGGGGGCTACACCGGGGAGCTGTTTTTT. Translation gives CAGSMTGGYTGELFF.

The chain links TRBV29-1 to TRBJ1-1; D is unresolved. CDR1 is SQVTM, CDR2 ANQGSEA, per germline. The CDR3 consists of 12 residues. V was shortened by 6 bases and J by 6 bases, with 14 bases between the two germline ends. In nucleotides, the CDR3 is TGCAGCGTCACAATGCTAGGTCCTGAAGCTTTCTTT. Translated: CSVTMLGPEAFF.

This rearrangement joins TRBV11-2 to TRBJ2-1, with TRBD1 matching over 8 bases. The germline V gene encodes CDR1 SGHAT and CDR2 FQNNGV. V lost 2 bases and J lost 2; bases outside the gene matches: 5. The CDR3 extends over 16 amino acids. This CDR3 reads CASSLRQGATYNEQFF. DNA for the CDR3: TGTGCCAGCAGCTTACGTCAGGGGGCAACCTACAATGAGCAGTTCTTC.

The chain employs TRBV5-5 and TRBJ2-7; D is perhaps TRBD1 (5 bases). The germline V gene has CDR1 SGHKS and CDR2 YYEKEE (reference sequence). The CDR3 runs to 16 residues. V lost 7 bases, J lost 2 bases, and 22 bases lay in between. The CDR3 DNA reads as TGTGCCAGCCTCAAATACCCGACAGTGGGAACCTACGAGCAGTACTTC. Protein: CASLKYPTVGTYEQYF.

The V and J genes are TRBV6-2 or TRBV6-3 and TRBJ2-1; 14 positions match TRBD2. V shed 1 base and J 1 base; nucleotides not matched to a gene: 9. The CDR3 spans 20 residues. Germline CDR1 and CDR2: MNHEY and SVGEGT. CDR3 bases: TGTGCCAGCAGTTACTTACCGACTAGCGGGAGGGCCGGTTCCTACAATGAGCAGTTCTTC. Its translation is CASSYLPTSGRAGSYNEQFF.

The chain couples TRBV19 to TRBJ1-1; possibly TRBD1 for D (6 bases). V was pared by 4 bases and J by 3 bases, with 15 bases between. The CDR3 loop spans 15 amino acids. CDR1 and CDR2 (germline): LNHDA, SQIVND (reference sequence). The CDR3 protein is CASSTPTGMDTEAFF. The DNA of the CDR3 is TGTGCCAGTAGTACCCCGACAGGAATGGACACTGAAGCTTTCTTT.

CDR3 nucleotides: TGTGCCAGCAGCTTGGCCGGGGGGGCGAACACCGGGGAGCTGTTTTTT. Amino acids: CASSLAGGANTGELFF. The V gene is TRBV5-4, the J gene TRBJ2-2, with 8 bases aligning to TRBD2. This CDR3 region has 16 residues. With V trimmed by 0 bases and J by 0 bases, 1 base remained unmatched. From germline, CDR1 is SGHNT and CDR2 YYREEE (reference sequence). The variable domain in full, with the rest retrieved from reference TRBV5-4 and TRBJ2-2, is ETGVTQSPTHLIKTRGQQVTLRCSSQSGHNTVSWYQQALGQGPQFIFQYYREEENGRGNFPPRFSGLQFPNYSSELNVNALELDDSALYLCASSLAGGANTGELFFGEGSRLTVL.

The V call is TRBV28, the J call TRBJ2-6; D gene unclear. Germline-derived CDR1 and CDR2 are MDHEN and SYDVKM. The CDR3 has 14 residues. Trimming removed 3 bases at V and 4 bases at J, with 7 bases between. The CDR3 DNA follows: TGTGCCAGCAGTTTCCATTCAGGGGCCAACGTCCTGACTTTC. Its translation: CASSFHSGANVLTF.

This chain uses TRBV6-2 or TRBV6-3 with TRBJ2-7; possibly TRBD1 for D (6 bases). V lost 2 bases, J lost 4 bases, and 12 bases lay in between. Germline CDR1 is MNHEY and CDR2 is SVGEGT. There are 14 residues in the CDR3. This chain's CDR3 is CASSYPRTAYEQYF. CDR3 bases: TGTGCCAGCAGTTACCCAAGGACAGCTTACGAGCAGTACTTC.

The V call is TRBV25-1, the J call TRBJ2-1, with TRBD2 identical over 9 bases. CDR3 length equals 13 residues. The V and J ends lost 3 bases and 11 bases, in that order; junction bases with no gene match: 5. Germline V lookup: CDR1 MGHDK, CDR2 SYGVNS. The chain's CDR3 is CASSDHPSGKQFF. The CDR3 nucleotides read TGTGCCAGCAGTGATCACCCTAGCGGGAAGCAGTTCTTC.

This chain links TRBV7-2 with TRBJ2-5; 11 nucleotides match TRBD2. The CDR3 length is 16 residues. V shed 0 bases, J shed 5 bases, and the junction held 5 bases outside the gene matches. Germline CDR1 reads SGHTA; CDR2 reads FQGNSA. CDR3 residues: CASSLARPSGRETQYF. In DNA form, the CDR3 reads TGTGCCAGCAGCTTAGCGAGGCCTAGCGGGAGGGAGACCCAGTACTTC.

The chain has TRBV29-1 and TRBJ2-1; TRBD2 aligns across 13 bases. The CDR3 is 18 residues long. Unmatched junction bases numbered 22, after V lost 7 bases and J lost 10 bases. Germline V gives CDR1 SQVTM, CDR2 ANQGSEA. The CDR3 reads CSAPGLAGVRGATLEQFF. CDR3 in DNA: TGCAGCGCCCCTGGACTAGCGGGAGTGAGGGGGGCTACATTGGAGCAGTTCTTC.

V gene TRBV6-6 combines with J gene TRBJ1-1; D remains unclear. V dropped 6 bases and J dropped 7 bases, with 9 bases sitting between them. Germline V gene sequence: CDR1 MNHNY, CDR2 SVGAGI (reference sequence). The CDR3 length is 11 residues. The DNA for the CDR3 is TGTGCCAGCAGCCCGGGGAATGAAGCTTTCTTT. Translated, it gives CASSPGNEAFF.

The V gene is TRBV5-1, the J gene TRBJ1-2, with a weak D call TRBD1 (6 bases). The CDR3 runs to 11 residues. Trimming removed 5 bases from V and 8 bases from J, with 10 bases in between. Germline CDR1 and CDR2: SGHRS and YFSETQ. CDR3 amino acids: CASRQGQGYTF. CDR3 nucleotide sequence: TGCGCCAGCAGGCAGGGGCAAGGCTACACCTTC.

As DNA, the CDR3 is TGTGCCAGCAGCGTAAGCGGTACAGATACGCAGTATTTT. It translates to CASSVSGTDTQYF. The V gene is TRBV9, the J gene TRBJ2-3; the D gene is possibly TRBD2 (5 bases). The CDR3 loop spans 13 amino acids. The V gene's germline CDR1 is SGDLS and CDR2 YYNGEE. The V gene lost 1 base and the J gene lost 3 bases, with 6 bases spanning the gap.

The CDR3 reads CASSQYTSSYTGELFF. The CDR3 nucleotides read TGCGCCAGCAGCCAGTACACTAGCAGTTACACCGGGGAGCTGTTTTTT. This chain joins TRBV4-3 and TRBJ2-2, with a tentative D call TRBD2 (6 bases). CDR1 is LGHNA and CDR2 is YSLEER in the germline V gene. The CDR3 runs 16 residues. Between the trimmed V and J ends, which lost 3 bases and 3 bases, there was a span of 14 bases.

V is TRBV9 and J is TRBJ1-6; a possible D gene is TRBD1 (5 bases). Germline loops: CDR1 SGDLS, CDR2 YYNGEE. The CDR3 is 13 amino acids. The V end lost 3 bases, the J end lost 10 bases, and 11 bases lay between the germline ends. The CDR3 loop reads CASSAGGGSPLHF. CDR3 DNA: TGTGCCAGCAGCGCGGGGGGGGGATCACCCCTCCACTTT.

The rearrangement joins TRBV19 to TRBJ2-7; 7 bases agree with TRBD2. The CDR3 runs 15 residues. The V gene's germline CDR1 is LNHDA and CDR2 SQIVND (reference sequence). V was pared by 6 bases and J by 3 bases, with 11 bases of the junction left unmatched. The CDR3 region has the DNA TGTGCCAGTAGCCGGTTGGGGGAGGGCCTCTACGAGCAGTACTTC. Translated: CASSRLGEGLYEQYF.

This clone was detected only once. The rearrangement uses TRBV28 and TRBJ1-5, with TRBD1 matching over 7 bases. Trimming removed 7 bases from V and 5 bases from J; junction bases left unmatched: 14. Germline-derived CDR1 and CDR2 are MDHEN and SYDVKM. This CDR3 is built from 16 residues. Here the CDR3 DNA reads TGTGCCAGCACGCCTACAAACAGGGGAGGAGATCAGCCCCAGCATTTT. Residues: CASTPTNRGGDQPQHF.

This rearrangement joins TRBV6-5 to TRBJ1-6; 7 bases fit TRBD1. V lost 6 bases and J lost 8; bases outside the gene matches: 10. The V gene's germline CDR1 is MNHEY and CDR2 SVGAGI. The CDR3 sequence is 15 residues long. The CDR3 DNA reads TGTGCCAGCAGGAAAACAGGGGCCTTTTATTCACCCCTCCACTTT. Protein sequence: CASRKTGAFYSPLHF.

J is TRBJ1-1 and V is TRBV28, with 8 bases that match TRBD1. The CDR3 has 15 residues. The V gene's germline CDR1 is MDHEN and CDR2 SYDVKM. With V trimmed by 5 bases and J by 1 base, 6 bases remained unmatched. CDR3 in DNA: TGTGCCAGCAGTGGAGCAGGGGGCACGAACACTGAAGCTTTCTTT. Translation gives CASSGAGGTNTEAFF.

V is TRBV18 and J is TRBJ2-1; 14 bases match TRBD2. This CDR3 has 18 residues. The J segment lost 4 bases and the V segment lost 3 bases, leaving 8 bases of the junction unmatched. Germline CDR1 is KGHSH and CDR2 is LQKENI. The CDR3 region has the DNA TGTGCCAGCTCACCCATCGGACTAGCGGGAGGTAGTTACAATGAGCAGTTCTTC. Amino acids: CASSPIGLAGGSYNEQFF. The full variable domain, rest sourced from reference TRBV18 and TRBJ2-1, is NAGVMQNPRHLVRRRGQEARLRCSPMKGHSHVYWYRQLPEEGLKFMVYLQKENIIDESGMPKERFSAEFPKEGPSILRIQQVVRGDSAAYFCASSPIGLAGGSYNEQFFGPGTRLTVL.

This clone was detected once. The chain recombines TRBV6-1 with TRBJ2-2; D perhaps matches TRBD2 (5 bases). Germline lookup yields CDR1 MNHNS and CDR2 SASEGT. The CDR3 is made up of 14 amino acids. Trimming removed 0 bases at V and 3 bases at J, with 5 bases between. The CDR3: CASSEAGDTGELFF. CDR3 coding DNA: TGTGCCAGCAGTGAAGCGGGAGACACCGGGGAGCTGTTTTTT.

The CDR3 loop reads CASRTGTVMNTEAFF. The DNA of the CDR3 is TGTGCCAGCAGAACCGGGACAGTCATGAACACTGAAGCTTTCTTT. The rearrangement joins TRBV6-5 to TRBJ1-1, with 7 bases aligning to TRBD1. The CDR3 contains 15 residues. V trimming: 6 bases; J trimming: 0 bases; junction bases outside the gene matches: 7. Germline CDR1 reads MNHEY; CDR2 reads SVGAGI.

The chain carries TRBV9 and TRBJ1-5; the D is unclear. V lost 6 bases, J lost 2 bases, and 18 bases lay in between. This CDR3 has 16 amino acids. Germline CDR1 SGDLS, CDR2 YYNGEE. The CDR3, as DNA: TGTGCCAGCACCCCGGGTCGGCGGCAGTGCAATCAGCCCCAGCATTTT. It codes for CASTPGRRQCNQPQHF.

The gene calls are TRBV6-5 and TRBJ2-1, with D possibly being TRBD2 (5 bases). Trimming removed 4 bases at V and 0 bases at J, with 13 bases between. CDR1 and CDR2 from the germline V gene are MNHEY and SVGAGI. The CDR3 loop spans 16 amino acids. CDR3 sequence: CASSSLRRSSYNEQFF. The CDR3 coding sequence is TGTGCCAGCAGTTCTCTGCGGAGGAGCTCCTACAATGAGCAGTTCTTC.

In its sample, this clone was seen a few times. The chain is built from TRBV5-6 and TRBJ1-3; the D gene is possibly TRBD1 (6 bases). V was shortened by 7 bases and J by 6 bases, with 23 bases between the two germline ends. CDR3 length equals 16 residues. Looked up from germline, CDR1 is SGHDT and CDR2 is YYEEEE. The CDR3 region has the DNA TGTGCCAGCTGTGCACGCTCTACAGGGTACGAAAACACCATATATTTT. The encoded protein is CASCARSTGYENTIYF.